These 28 T cell receptor beta chains originate from one sample sequenced in a study of blood T cell repertoires in COVID-19. Some clones are missing from TCRdb's copy, which holds only in-frame ones; the method was immunoSEQ multiplex PCR. Found here are around 140,000 clones, roughly 84% of them singletons; the top ten hold 7% to 10%. The sample comprised peripheral blood. The receptors here all came from a woman aged 55-69 years with acute or convalescent COVID-19.

The rearrangement uses TRBV28 and TRBJ1-5; TRBD1 is a possible D gene (5 bases). This CDR3 has 16 amino acids. The ends were cut back, 0 bases at V and 3 bases at J, with 12 bases in the middle. Germline V gives CDR1 MDHEN, CDR2 SYDVKM. The CDR3 DNA is TGTGCCAGCAGTTTATGGACAGTGGCTCCCAATCAGCCCCAGCATTTT. Translating it yields CASSLWTVAPNQPQHF.

The gene calls are TRBV9 and TRBJ1-3; 7 bases agree with TRBD1. The CDR3 loop spans 15 amino acids. CDR1 SGDLS and CDR2 YYNGEE come from the germline V gene. V lost 2 bases, J lost 1 base, and 3 bases stayed unmatched. The CDR3 nucleotides are TGTGCCAGCAGCGTCCAGGGGGTATCTGGAAACACCATATATTTT. It encodes CASSVQGVSGNTIYF. Full variable domain (rest looked up from reference TRBV9 and TRBJ1-3): DSGVTQTPKHLITATGQRVTLRCSPRSGDLSVYWYQQSLDQGLQFLIQYYNGEERAKGNILERFSAQQFPDLHSELNLSSLELGDSALYFCASSVQGVSGNTIYFGEGSWLTVV.

V gene TRBV7-6 combines with J gene TRBJ2-7, with TRBD2 matching over 9 bases. The CDR3 length is 15 residues. Germline assignment: CDR1 SGHVS and CDR2 FNYEAQ. The V segment lost 7 bases and the J segment 2 bases; nucleotides outside the gene matches: 9. The CDR3 is CASTRGGAQAYEQYF. The CDR3 DNA is TGTGCCAGCACTCGCGGGGGGGCCCAGGCCTACGAGCAGTACTTC.

This clone showed up just a few times. The rearrangement joins TRBV5-6 to TRBJ2-2, with TRBD1 matching over 9 bases. Per germline, CDR1 SGHDT and CDR2 YYEEEE. Trimming cost V 0 bases and J 3 bases; bases outside gene matches: 9. The CDR3 is 18 residues long. DNA for the CDR3: TGTGCCAGCAGCTTGGCCGCCCACAGGGGGCTGGACACCGGGGAGCTGTTTTTT. It encodes CASSLAAHRGLDTGELFF. Full variable domain (missing parts from reference TRBV5-6 and TRBJ2-2): DAGVTQSPTHLIKTRGQQVTLRCSPKSGHDTVSWYQQALGQGPQFIFQYYEEEERQRGNFPDRFSGHQFPNYSSELNVNALLLGDSALYLCASSLAAHRGLDTGELFFGEGSRLTVL.

The chain is built from TRBV7-9 and TRBJ1-4; D gene unclear. The germline V gene encodes CDR1 SEHNR and CDR2 FQNEAQ (reference sequence). The CDR3 sequence is 13 residues long. The ends were cut back, 4 bases at V and 11 bases at J, with 14 bases in the middle. The chain's CDR3 is CASSWEGSGKLFF. For the CDR3, the DNA is TGTGCCAGCAGCTGGGAAGGGAGCGGGAAACTGTTTTTT.

This clone was observed a few times. The chain couples TRBV10-1 to TRBJ1-4, with D unresolved. This CDR3 contains 13 residues. Trimming cost V 6 bases and J 0 bases, with 5 bases left between them. Germline-derived CDR1 and CDR2 are WNHNN and SYGVQD (reference sequence). CDR3 DNA sequence: TGCGCCAGCAGCGGGACAACTAATGAAAAACTGTTTTTT. This gives the protein CASSGTTNEKLFF.

This clone has only one observation. This chain links TRBV15 with TRBJ1-5, with TRBD1 matching over 8 bases. V was clipped by 4 bases and J by 6 bases; unmatched bases: 8. Germline lookup yields CDR1 LNHNV and CDR2 YYDKDF (reference sequence). CDR3 length equals 15 residues. CDR3 sequence reads: CATSTGQGGGQPQHF. The CDR3 bases are TGTGCCACCAGCACCGGACAGGGAGGAGGTCAGCCCCAGCATTTT.

The rearrangement uses TRBV29-1 and TRBJ1-1; TRBD1 is a possible D gene (6 bases). This CDR3 contains 12 residues. The germline CDR1 and CDR2 sequences are SQVTM and ANQGSEA. Deletions cut 6 bases from V and 3 bases from J, with 11 bases between. Here the CDR3 reads CSVTDRHTEAFF. The CDR3 region has the DNA TGCAGCGTAACGGACAGACACACTGAAGCTTTCTTT. Full variable domain (remainder filled in from reference TRBV29-1 and TRBJ1-1): SAVISQKPSRDICQRGTSLTIQCQVDSQVTMMFWYRQQPGQSLTLIATANQGSEATYESGFVIDKFPISRPNLTFSTLTVSNMSPEDSSIYLCSVTDRHTEAFFGQGTRLTVV.

V and J are TRBV9 and TRBJ1-1, with a tentative D call TRBD1 (6 bases). V lost 2 bases and J lost 0, with 11 bases in between. The CDR3 runs 15 residues. Germline V gives CDR1 SGDLS, CDR2 YYNGEE. The CDR3 DNA reads TGTGCCAGCAGCGTCTTGGACAGTATGAACACTGAAGCTTTCTTT. Translated, it gives CASSVLDSMNTEAFF.

The V and J genes are TRBV5-1 and TRBJ1-5; 7 bases line up with TRBD1. V lost 4 bases and J lost 7; bases outside the gene matches: 14. The germline V gene has CDR1 SGHRS and CDR2 YFSETQ. There are 16 residues in the CDR3. The DNA of the CDR3 is TGCGCCAGCAGCCCTGGCCAGGGGGGCAAGGGGCAGCCCCAGCATTTT. It translates to CASSPGQGGKGQPQHF.

The chain is built from TRBV29-1 and TRBJ2-7; 9 bases line up with TRBD1. This CDR3 has 14 amino acids. CDR1 is SQVTM and CDR2 is ANQGSEA in the germline V gene. The junction had 13 bases not matched to a gene; V was cut back by 6 bases and J by 7 bases. For the CDR3, the DNA is TGCAGCGTGGCGGCCGGGACAGGGAGTATAGAGCAGTACTTC. This encodes CSVAAGTGSIEQYF.

A word on this clone: The junction departs from the called germline gene at one end, perhaps through a read error. The chain couples TRBV7-7 to TRBJ2-1; 10 positions match TRBD1. This CDR3 comprises 14 residues. Germline V gene data show CDR1 as SSHAT and CDR2 as FNYEAQ (reference sequence). As DNA, the CDR3 is TGTGCTAGCAGCTTTGGACAGGGGGTTGCTGAGCAGTTCTTC. Translation gives CASSFGQGVAEQFF. The entire variable domain, with the rest obtained from reference TRBV7-7 and TRBJ2-1, is as follows: GAGVSQSPRYKVTKRGQDVTLRCDPISSHATLYWYQQALGQGPEFLTYFNYEAQPDKSGLPSDRFSAERPEGSISTLTIQRTEQRDSAMYRCASSFGQGVAEQFFGPGTRLTVL.

This chain joins TRBV19 and TRBJ1-6; 8 positions match TRBD1. The CDR3 is 13 residues long. With 6 bases clipped from V and 7 bases from J, the junction kept 2 bases outside the gene matches. From germline, CDR1 is LNHDA and CDR2 SQIVND (reference sequence). This CDR3 is CASRDRVNSPLHF. In DNA form, the CDR3 reads TGTGCCAGTAGGGACAGGGTGAATTCACCCCTCCACTTT.

This clone was recorded once. V is TRBV29-1 and J is TRBJ1-4; D may be TRBD1 (5 bases). There are 13 residues in the CDR3. Germline V gene sequence: CDR1 SQVTM, CDR2 ANQGSEA. The V end lost 5 bases, the J end lost 4 bases, and 11 bases lay between the germline ends. The CDR3 DNA reads TGCAGCGTTTCGGGGGGGGGTAATGAAAAACTGTTTTTT. The encoded protein is CSVSGGGNEKLFF.

The rearrangement links TRBV11-3 to TRBJ1-5; the match to TRBD1 covers 7 bases. V shed 10 bases and J 5 bases; nucleotides not matched to a gene: 14. The germline V gene encodes CDR1 SGHNT and CDR2 YENEEA. The CDR3 runs to 15 residues. For the CDR3, the DNA is TGTGCCACTCTACTACCATCCGGGACAGATCAGCCCCAGCATTTT. Translated: CATLLPSGTDQPQHF.

The chain combines TRBV11-3 with TRBJ2-6, with TRBD1 identical over 11 bases. V lost 1 base and J lost 0; bases outside the gene matches: 8. Germline CDR1 and CDR2: SGHNT and YENEEA. The CDR3 is made up of 20 amino acids. CDR3 region: CASSLAPGQGVFSGANVLTF. CDR3 nucleotides: TGTGCCAGCAGCTTAGCCCCGGGACAGGGGGTGTTCTCTGGGGCCAACGTCCTGACTTTC.

As concerns this clone: Other nucleotide sequences in the sample specify the same CDR3. This sequence joins TRBV20-1 and TRBJ2-7; perhaps TRBD2 as D (5 bases). CDR3 length equals 11 residues. Germline V gene lookup returns CDR1 DFQATT and CDR2 SNEGSKA (reference sequence). Deletions cut 2 bases from V and 6 bases from J, with 8 bases between. CDR3: CSARSGFEQYF. As DNA, the CDR3 is TGCAGTGCTAGATCGGGGTTCGAGCAGTACTTC.

The chain joins TRBV19 to TRBJ1-5; a weak D match, TRBD1 (5 bases). The CDR3 is made up of 15 amino acids. Germline V gene data show CDR1 as LNHDA and CDR2 as SQIVND (reference sequence). Trimming shortened V by 1 base and J by 5 bases, and 12 bases separated the two germline ends. DNA of the CDR3: TGTGCCAGTAGTATAGTAAGCAGGGCCCATCAGCCCCAGCATTTT. Translated: CASSIVSRAHQPQHF.

The chain couples TRBV4-3 to TRBJ2-7, with D possibly matching TRBD1 (5 bases). V lost 0 bases and J 6 bases, leaving 9 bases between the germline ends. The CDR3 runs to 13 residues. Germline V gene sequence: CDR1 LGHNA, CDR2 YSLEER. CDR3 DNA sequence: TGCGCCAGCAGCCAAGATTGGACACGCGAGCAGTACTTC. This sequence encodes CASSQDWTREQYF.

The V gene is TRBV15, the J gene TRBJ1-1, with D possibly matching TRBD1 (6 bases). Germline CDR1 reads LNHNV; CDR2 reads YYDKDF (reference sequence). Deletions cut 1 base from V and 0 bases from J, with 18 bases between. The CDR3 runs to 18 residues. DNA for the CDR3: TGTGCCACCAGCAGAGTTGGGGGCAACCCCTCTATGAACACTGAAGCTTTCTTT. Amino acid sequence: CATSRVGGNPSMNTEAFF.

J is TRBJ2-7 and V is TRBV7-6, with no clear D. CDR1 is SGHVS, CDR2 FNYEAQ, per germline. This CDR3 is 11 amino acids long. V was shortened by 4 bases and J by 7 bases, with 8 bases between the two germline ends. The DNA of the CDR3 is TGTGCCAGCAGCTCGTCGAGGGAGCAGTACTTC. Its protein is CASSSSREQYF.

The CDR3 DNA reads TGCGCCAGCAGCTTGGCCTGGACAGGGATCTCCTACGAGCAGTACTTC. Translation gives CASSLAWTGISYEQYF. The chain is built from TRBV5-1 and TRBJ2-7; 8 nucleotides agree with TRBD1. V was clipped by 0 bases and J by 0 bases; unmatched bases: 5. Germline V CDR1 and CDR2: SGHRS, YFSETQ. The CDR3 extends over 16 amino acids.

The chain uses TRBV3-1 (or the pseudogene TRBV3-2) and TRBJ2-6; D gene unclear. Between the trimmed V and J ends, which lost 4 bases and 0 bases, there was a span of 7 bases. The CDR3 totals 15 residues. The V gene's germline CDR1 is LGHDT and CDR2 YNNKEL (reference sequence). Here the CDR3 DNA reads TGTGCCAGCAGCCGTAGAGACTCTGGGGCCAACGTCCTGACTTTC. This translates into CASSRRDSGANVLTF.

The V gene is TRBV10-3, the J gene TRBJ2-3; possible D gene TRBD2, 5 bases. Germline CDR1 is ENHRY and CDR2 is SYGVKD. V lost 9 bases, J lost 4 bases, and 11 bases lay in between. The CDR3 extends over 12 amino acids. CDR3 loop: CAISGESDTQYF. The DNA of the CDR3 is TGTGCCATATCTGGGGAGTCAGATACGCAGTATTTT.

In DNA, the CDR3 is TGTGCCAGCACCTCTTCAGGGGCCGGGGCCAACGTCCTGACTTTC. Protein product: CASTSSGAGANVLTF. The chain employs TRBV11-3 and TRBJ2-6; possible D gene TRBD1, 6 bases. CDR1 and CDR2 from the germline V gene are SGHNT and YENEEA. CDR3 size: 15 residues. V was trimmed by 7 bases and J by 4 bases, leaving 14 bases between them.

This chain uses TRBV6-1 with TRBJ1-4, with a tentative D call TRBD1 (6 bases). The CDR3 runs to 14 residues. Between the trimmed V and J ends, which lost 3 bases and 8 bases, there was a span of 13 bases. Germline CDR1 reads MNHNS; CDR2 reads SASEGT. The CDR3 here is CASSDGTPGEKLFF. As DNA, the CDR3 is TGTGCCAGCAGTGACGGGACACCGGGGGAAAAACTGTTTTTT.

The chain links TRBV5-1 to TRBJ1-1; 9 bases map to TRBD1. The CDR3 is made up of 16 amino acids. V was clipped by 3 bases and J by 8 bases; unmatched bases: 14. Looked up from germline, CDR1 is SGHRS and CDR2 is YFSETQ. The CDR3 loop reads CASSSSGGTGFIEAFF. The CDR3 DNA reads TGCGCCAGCAGCTCGTCGGGCGGGACAGGGTTTATCGAAGCTTTCTTT.

The gene calls are TRBV5-1 and TRBJ2-1; 13 nucleotides line up with TRBD2. Germline CDR1 is SGHRS and CDR2 is YFSETQ. V gave up 4 bases and J gave up 5 bases; unmatched junction bases: 3. The CDR3 is 15 amino acids. This CDR3 is CASSGTSGVNNEQFF. The DNA for the CDR3 is TGCGCCAGCAGCGGGACTAGCGGGGTTAACAATGAGCAGTTCTTC.